The source of this TCR beta chain is a study of vaccination and CD4 T cells after COVID-19. Regarding this clonotype: As yet, its antigen is unknown. Compared with germline, one end of the junction differs, possibly owing to a read error.

With the Oncomine TCR Beta short-read assay, DNA from cultured CD4+ T cells was sequenced. TCRdb itself ran the PCR reads through MiXCR, one entry per CDR3 protein. This sample has approximately 21,000 distinct CDR3 sequences, with about 40% found just once. As to time point: late sampling 161 to 241 days after vaccination in a few convalescent patients. Treatment reported: approximately nine-day PBMC culture with coronavirus spike peptide pools or control peptides (ViraFEST assay). Per germline, CDR1 LNHNV and CDR2 YYDKDF (reference sequence). This CDR3 has 17 amino acids. Specimen: CD4+ T cells from blood, cultured in vitro, collected about 7 months after SARS-CoV-2 vaccination. V usage is TRBV15 and J usage is TRBJ2-3; 8 bases align to TRBD2. This clonotype was sampled from a human donor who had recovered from COVID-19. The CDR3 DNA sequence: TGTGCCACCAGCAGAGATCTCGGGGGGGGCGCGACAGGTACGCAGTATTTT. Amino acid sequence: CATSRDLGGGATGTQYF.